This TCR beta chain is from a study of shared clonotypes between healthy human individuals. This CDR3 spans 13 amino acids. The germline V and J ends were trimmed by 0 bases and 4 bases, with 8 bases remaining between them. The germline V gene encodes CDR1 SGHRS and CDR2 YFSETQ. Loaded into unsorted PBMC replicate PCRs was roughly 320 ng DNA, 25,000 to 30,000 T cell genomes. Unsorted PBMC DNA was sequenced on ten immunoSEQ deep assay plates. Method: immunoSEQ multiplex PCR; TCRdb's copy keeps in-frame clones and lacks some. Among 500,000 to 650,000 clones listed, around three quarters were seen once. The sequence was collected from a woman aged 35 to 49 in good health. Some clones in this sample may be carry-over from other donors' samples. The J gene is TRBJ2-7, the V gene TRBV5-1; no clear D. Specimen: PBMCs. The CDR3 DNA follows: TGCGCCAGCAGCTTGGACTTCGTGTACGAGCAGTACTTC. Encoded protein: CASSLDFVYEQYF.